Listed below are T cell receptor beta chains from one sample, sequenced in a study of blood T cell repertoires in COVID-19. TCRdb's copy holds only in-frame clones and misses some; the assay was immunoSEQ multiplex PCR. The repertoire consists of 70,000 or so clones, with roughly 75% occurring once and the leading ten covering 8% to 10%. Sequencing input: peripheral blood. Every receptor here comes from a human donor in a cohort sampled during active COVID-19. CDR3s include the opening cysteine and the closing phenylalanine or tryptophan. Fields, in order: V gene, CDR3 length, clone size, D gene, J gene, CDR3 DNA, CDR3 protein. The D gene is left open where the match is weak. Size is stated for part of the rows, as once, few or many counts, or as a class when the clone is expanded.

>TRBV24-1|13|few|NA|TRBJ1-2
TGTGCCACCAGTGATACCGACAGATATGGCTACACCTTC
CATSDTDRYGYTF
>TRBV5-4|16|once|TRBD1|TRBJ1-6
TGTGCCAGCAGCTGGGGACAGGGGCGGAATAATTCACCCCTCCACTTT
CASSWGQGRNNSPLHF
>TRBV7-9|15|few|NA|TRBJ1-4
TGTGCCAGCAGCTTATTGGGACAAAGTAATGAAAAACTGTTTTTT
CASSLLGQSNEKLFF
>TRBV4-1|18|few|NA|TRBJ2-4
TGCGCCAGCAGCCAAGGAAGATCGTTGGGGCGGACCAAAAACATTCAGTACTTC
CASSQGRSLGRTKNIQYF
>TRBV30|17|NA|TRBD1|TRBJ1-2
TGTGCCTGGAGTGCCACATCTACAGGGGCCCTCAACTATGGCTACACCTTC
CAWSATSTGALNYGYTF
>TRBV19|14|NA|TRBD1|TRBJ2-7
TGTGCCACCATTCCGGGACAGGGTTTTTTCGAGCAGTACTTC
CATIPGQGFFEQYF
>TRBV5-5|15|NA|NA|TRBJ2-5
TGTGCCAGCAGCGCCGGGGAGGGGGACCAAGAGACCCAGTACTTC
CASSAGEGDQETQYF
>TRBV15|16|NA|TRBD2|TRBJ2-5
TGTGCCACCAGCTTCCTCGGCGGGAGGGGGGTGGAGACCCAGTACTTC
CATSFLGGRGVETQYF
>TRBV3-1/TRBV3-2|17|NA|TRBD1|TRBJ2-3
TGTGCCAGCAGCCAAGATGTGCGACAGGGAAACACAGATACGCAGTATTTT
CASSQDVRQGNTDTQYF
>TRBV5-4|14|NA|NA|TRBJ2-7
TGTGCCAGCAGCTTGGAACTAGCTGCCTACGAGCAGTACTTC
CASSLELAAYEQYF
>TRBV6-2/TRBV6-3|20|NA|NA|TRBJ2-7
TGTGCCAGCAGTTACACTTCCGGGACAGGGACGACTAGCGGGCCGGGGGAGCAGTACTTC
CASSYTSGTGTTSGPGEQYF
>TRBV15|15|NA|NA|TRBJ2-7
TGTGCCACCAGCAGAGAGGACAGAACTACCTACGAGCAGTACTTC
CATSREDRTTYEQYF
>TRBV6-5|14|few|TRBD1|TRBJ1-4
TGTGCCAGCAGTTCTTTACAGGGGAAAGAAAAACTGTTTTTT
CASSSLQGKEKLFF
>TRBV11-2|15|few|TRBD2|TRBJ2-7
TGTGCCAGCAGCTTACGAGGGCGGGAGGGGTACGAGCAGTACTTC
CASSLRGREGYEQYF
>TRBV7-2|13|NA|TRBD1|TRBJ1-2
TGTGCCAGCAGCTCAAGACAGGGTTGGGGCTACACCTTC
CASSSRQGWGYTF
>TRBV5-5|14|NA|TRBD1|TRBJ1-4
TGTGCCAGCAGCTTGGGAGGGGGCTATGAAAAACTGTTTTTT
CASSLGGGYEKLFF
>TRBV27|14|NA|NA|TRBJ2-7
TGTGCCAGCAGTTTATTCTCAGGGGCCTACGAGCAGTACTTC
CASSLFSGAYEQYF
>TRBV4-3|17|once|TRBD2|TRBJ2-7
TGCGCCAGCAGCCAAGATTTGGTTCCTAGCGGGAGGAACGAGCAGTACTTC
CASSQDLVPSGRNEQYF
>TRBV7-9|13|few|NA|TRBJ1-1
TGTGCCAGCAGCCGAACAGAGAACACTGAAGCTTTCTTT
CASSRTENTEAFF
>TRBV5-1|15|NA|TRBD1|TRBJ1-1
TGCGCCAGCAGCACAGGGACAGGGGGTGTCACTGAAGCTTTCTTT
CASSTGTGGVTEAFF
>TRBV7-8|14|NA|NA|TRBJ2-2
TGTGCCAGCAGCAACTACATCGCCACCGGGGAGCTGTTTTTT
CASSNYIATGELFF
>TRBV11-2|14|NA|TRBD1|TRBJ1-1
TGTGCCAGCAGCTTACAGGGACAGGGCACTGAAGCTTTCTTT
CASSLQGQGTEAFF
>TRBV16|14|NA|TRBD1|TRBJ1-6
TGTGCCAGCAGCCGGTCCCGGGACAGTTCACCCCTCCACTTT
CASSRSRDSSPLHF
>TRBV4-3|16|NA|NA|TRBJ2-2
TGCGCCAGCAGCCCCCCCGGGACAAAAGATTCCGGGGAGCTGTTTTTT
CASSPPGTKDSGELFF
>TRBV2|15|NA|NA|TRBJ1-6
TGTGCCAGCAGTGTCTCGAACAGGGATAATTCACCCCTCCACTTT
CASSVSNRDNSPLHF
>TRBV7-6|14|once|TRBD1|TRBJ1-2
TGTGCCAGCACCACCCCGGGACAGGGAGATGGCTACACCTTC
CASTTPGQGDGYTF
>TRBV2|14|once|TRBD1|TRBJ1-2
TGTGCCAGCACACTCCGACAGGGGCCTTATGGCTACACCTTC
CASTLRQGPYGYTF